The present T cell receptor (beta chain) was sequenced within a study of blood T cell repertoires in COVID-19 (dated by TCRdb to 2019 to 2021). The study in broad terms: The collaborator samples originated in the United States, Italy and Spain and spanned the acute and convalescent phases of COVID-19. The material from the prospective study consisted of cDNA or gDNA derived from T cells, B-cell-depleted T cells, or PBMCs. Where available, HLA class I and class II types were obtained from metadata supplied by the sample provider rather than from assay-based typing. The sample metadata nearly always contained a de-identified subject ID, COVID-19 status, age in years and sex. The repertoires were made available in a free public database intended to serve as a resource for research on the immune response to SARS-CoV-2. Deeply sampled blood TCRbeta repertoires from subjects exposed to, actively infected with, or recovered from COVID-19 were included in the dataset. The samples were drawn from the first 160 participants of the ongoing ImmuneRACE study and from 1,254 subjects provided by 6 global collaborators.

TCRbeta CDR3 regions were amplified from genomic DNA using the immunoSEQ Assay, a bias-controlled multiplex PCR. Under the source paper's analysis protocol: The number of nucleated cells in each sample was estimated by amplification of reference gene primers within the assay. Sequence reads were collapsed and filtered to measure the absolute abundance of every unique TCRbeta CDR3 rearrangement. For each sample, productive Simpson clonality was calculated by taking the square root of Simpson's diversity index across productive rearrangements. Not all clones reach the TCRdb copy of this immuneACCESS table, which keeps in-frame sequences only. Checked studies attribute under half of the gap to unresolved V genes and leave the rest unexplained. V and J calls and clone size are given by that table; D and trimming were obtained from the DNA. Present in this sample are 85,000 to 95,000 clones, less than 85% of which were seen just once. Around 7% of the sample lies in the top ten.

Findings and caveats that apply to the study as a whole: Clinical and demographic metadata were provided uncurated, with the amount varying by source and participant.

Ends trimmed: V by 3 bases, J by 0 bases; bases unmatched to a gene: 7. CDR1 and CDR2, per the germline V gene (reference sequence), are GTSNPN and SVGIG. The CDR3 runs 16 amino acids, cysteine and phenylalanine included. Solely the CDR3 DNA is kept, with 48 bases framed from the first base. The collaborating institutions used their own protocols to collect whole blood in K2EDTA tubes. Collaborator samples were shipped for TCRbeta analysis as frozen whole blood, isolated PBMCs, or DNA extracted from either sample type. To note about this clone: No cognate antigen has been identified for it. Base qualities are missing; no much larger clone stands one base away.

Sequenced input: peripheral blood. The sequence came from a man aged 70 or older with acute or convalescent COVID-19. The receptor chain draws on TRBV30 and TRBJ2-2; 7 middle bases align to TRBD1. This receptor carries the CDR3 CAWRLGDRANTGELFF. The nucleotide sequence reads TGTGCCTGGAGATTAGGGGACAGAGCGAACACCGGGGAGCTGTTTTTT.